Following are 26 T cell receptor beta chains from one sample sequenced in a study of CXCR3-negative and CXCR3-positive naive CD8 T cells. 5' RACE with UMI labels generated the TRB cDNA libraries. TCRdb re-called the 5' RACE reads, yielding one record per CDR3 amino acid sequence without DNA. The table for this sample gives approximately 66,000 distinct CDR3 sequences. The sample taken for sequencing was naive CXCR3- CD8+ T cells from blood. Noted subset: CD45RO-CCR7+CD27+CD95- naive CD8+ T cells lacking CXCR3 (TNR3-). All receptors derive from a human donor in good health. Some clones in this sample may be carry-over from other donors' samples.

The V call is TRBV4-1, the J call TRBJ2-1; TCRdb reports TRBD2, a call that lacks DNA to check it against. The CDR3 has 15 amino acids. Germline V CDR1 and CDR2: MGHRA, YSYEKL. The CDR3 reads CASSQGLARGSEQFF.

This chain joins TRBV29-1 and TRBJ2-7; TCRdb proposes TRBD1, but this gene call is untestable without DNA. The germline gives CDR1 SQVTM, CDR2 ANQGSEA. The CDR3 contains 13 residues. The CDR3 reads CSTKGGVSYEQYF.

The chain carries TRBV5-1 and TRBJ2-7; lacking DNA, the TRBD2 call made by TCRdb goes unchecked. CDR3 length: 15 amino acids. Germline CDR1 is SGHRS and CDR2 is YFSETQ. The CDR3 reads CASSFFGRGDGEQYF.

V is TRBV5-6 and J is TRBJ2-5; lacking DNA, the TRBD1 call made by TCRdb goes unchecked. This CDR3 spans 14 amino acids. Germline assignment: CDR1 SGHDT and CDR2 YYEEEE. CDR3 in amino acids: CASSPTGGDETQYF. The full variable domain, its missing parts supplied by reference TRBV5-6 and TRBJ2-5, is DAGVTQSPTHLIKTRGQQVTLRCSPKSGHDTVSWYQQALGQGPQFIFQYYEEEERQRGNFPDRFSGHQFPNYSSELNVNALLLGDSALYLCASSPTGGDETQYFGPGTRLLVL.

The gene calls are TRBV14 and TRBJ2-3. Per the germline V gene, CDR1 is SGHDN and CDR2 is FVKESK. The CDR3 extends over 16 amino acids. The CDR3 reads CASSQSLGVGTDTQYF.

This chain links TRBV4-3 with TRBJ2-2; TCRdb outputs TRBD1, but without DNA this stays unchecked. The CDR3 length is 16 residues. Germline-derived CDR1 and CDR2 are LGHNA and YSLEER. The CDR3 region is CASSQDVTGGTGELFF.

V is TRBV29-1 and J is TRBJ2-3; TCRdb proposes TRBD1, but this gene call is untestable without DNA. The CDR3 has 14 amino acids. Germline V gene lookup returns CDR1 SQVTM and CDR2 ANQGSEA. CDR3 sequence: CSVEEGPGVDTQYF.

The chain couples TRBV2 to TRBJ2-7; TCRdb's assignment of TRBD1 cannot be checked, as there is no DNA. In germline, CDR1 is SNHLY, CDR2 FYNNEI. The CDR3 has 15 residues. The chain's CDR3 is CASRSRQGARLEQYF.

This rearrangement joins TRBV29-1 to TRBJ2-7; the TRBD1 assignment by TCRdb is unverifiable without DNA. CDR3 size: 15 residues. The germline V gene encodes CDR1 SQVTM and CDR2 ANQGSEA. The chain's CDR3 is CSVEDGGQGPYEQYF.

The CDR3 protein is CASSLVRHPGTEAFF. The V call is TRBV11-3, the J call TRBJ1-1; TCRdb gives TRBD1 as the D gene, but with no DNA this cannot be confirmed. The V gene's germline CDR1 is SGHNT and CDR2 YENEEA. This CDR3 comprises 15 residues. Combining the CDR3 with reference TRBV11-3 and TRBJ1-1 gives the whole variable domain EAGVVQSPRYKIIEKKQPVAFWCNPISGHNTLYWYLQNLGQGPELLIRYENEEAVDDSQLPKDRFSAERLKGVDSTLKIQPAELGDSAVYLCASSLVRHPGTEAFFGQGTRLTVV.

The V gene is TRBV7-2, the J gene TRBJ2-5; checking the TCRdb D call of TRBD2 is not possible without DNA. Germline V gene lookup returns CDR1 SGHTA and CDR2 FQGNSA. The CDR3 has 19 amino acids. CDR3 sequence reads: CASSLVQTSVAGGQETQYF.

V usage is TRBV9 and J usage is TRBJ2-7. Germline CDR1 reads SGDLS; CDR2 reads YYNGEE. The CDR3 is 14 amino acids. The CDR3 protein is CASSVVGDAGEQYF. The complete variable domain, with remaining parts taken from reference TRBV9 and TRBJ2-7, reads DSGVTQTPKHLITATGQRVTLRCSPRSGDLSVYWYQQSLDQGLQFLIQYYNGEERAKGNILERFSAQQFPDLHSELNLSSLELGDSALYFCASSVVGDAGEQYFGPGTRLTVT.

CDR3 residues: CASSFAGGPVGELFF. J is TRBJ2-2 and V is TRBV27; TCRdb's D call, TRBD2, is unchecked because there is no DNA. The CDR3 consists of 15 residues. Germline CDR1 MNHEY, CDR2 SMNVEV (reference sequence).

The chain recombines TRBV7-9 with TRBJ2-7; without DNA, the TCRdb call of TRBD2 cannot be checked. Germline lookup yields CDR1 SEHNR and CDR2 FQNEAQ (reference sequence). This CDR3 spans 16 amino acids. The CDR3 reads CASSSLAGGHGYEQYF.

The gene calls are TRBV4-3 and TRBJ1-2; with no DNA, the TCRdb D assignment of TRBD1 cannot be verified. Germline lookup yields CDR1 LGHNA and CDR2 YSLEER. The CDR3 sequence is 15 residues long. This CDR3 reads CASSQGTGVVSGYTF.

The V gene is TRBV12-3 or TRBV12-4, the J gene TRBJ2-6; the D call of TRBD1 rests on TCRdb alone, since no DNA is present to check it. This CDR3 has 16 amino acids. CDR3 amino acids: CASSRGRGAGANVLTF.

The chain carries TRBV24-1 and TRBJ2-3; TCRdb's assignment of TRBD1 cannot be checked, as there is no DNA. Germline CDR1 KGHDR, CDR2 SFDVKD. This CDR3 is built from 17 residues. The CDR3 loop reads CATSDVRDPINTDTQYF.

The chain uses TRBV20-1 and TRBJ1-1; TCRdb calls TRBD1, which cannot be checked without DNA. The CDR3 loop spans 12 amino acids. Germline V gives CDR1 DFQATT, CDR2 SNEGSKA (reference sequence). The CDR3 region is CRVDRGDTEAFF.

The V call is TRBV12-3 or TRBV12-4, the J call TRBJ1-1. This CDR3 has 14 residues. Here the CDR3 reads CASSLGGWSTEAFF.

The chain employs TRBV28 and TRBJ2-7; TCRdb gives TRBD1 as the D gene, but with no DNA this cannot be confirmed. Germline assignment: CDR1 MDHEN and CDR2 SYDVKM. CDR3 length: 15 amino acids. This CDR3 reads CASSLRLSPAYEQYF.

This chain joins TRBV5-1 and TRBJ1-1. The CDR3 sequence is 13 residues long. Germline loops: CDR1 SGHRS, CDR2 YFSETQ. The CDR3 loop is CASSFTPNTEAFF.

The genes are TRBV29-1 and TRBJ2-7; checking the TCRdb D call of TRBD2 is not possible without DNA. Germline-derived CDR1 and CDR2 are SQVTM and ANQGSEA. The CDR3 is made up of 12 amino acids. CDR3 loop: CSGVAGAGEQYF.

The chain recombines TRBV7-9 with TRBJ2-5; lacking DNA, the TRBD2 call made by TCRdb goes unchecked. Germline CDR1 reads SEHNR; CDR2 reads FQNEAQ (reference sequence). The CDR3 extends over 14 amino acids. The CDR3 reads CASSPSGSRETQYF.

The chain carries TRBV28 and TRBJ2-3. Germline values: CDR1 MDHEN, CDR2 SYDVKM. CDR3 length: 15 amino acids. This CDR3 is CASSSVTPRTDTQYF.

This chain connects TRBV18 to TRBJ2-7; TCRdb reports TRBD1, a call that lacks DNA to check it against. The V gene's germline CDR1 is KGHSH and CDR2 LQKENI. The CDR3 covers 14 residues. The CDR3 region is CASSPTQGAYEQYF.

V is TRBV29-1 and J is TRBJ2-7; the D call from TCRdb, TRBD2, cannot be confirmed without DNA. CDR1 is SQVTM, CDR2 ANQGSEA, per germline. CDR3 length: 14 residues. Here the CDR3 reads CSVELRLAGYEQYF.